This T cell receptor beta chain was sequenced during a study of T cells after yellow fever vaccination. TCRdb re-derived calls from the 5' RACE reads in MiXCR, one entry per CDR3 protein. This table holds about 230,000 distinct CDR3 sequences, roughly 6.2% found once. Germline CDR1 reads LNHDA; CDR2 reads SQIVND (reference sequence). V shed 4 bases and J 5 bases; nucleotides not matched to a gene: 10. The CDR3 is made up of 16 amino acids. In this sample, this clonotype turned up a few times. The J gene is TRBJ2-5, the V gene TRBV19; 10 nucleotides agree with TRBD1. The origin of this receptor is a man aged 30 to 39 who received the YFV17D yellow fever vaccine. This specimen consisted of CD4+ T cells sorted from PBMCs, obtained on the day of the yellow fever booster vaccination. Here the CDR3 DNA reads TGTGCCAGTAGTACAACACGGGACAGGGGCCGCGAGACCCAGTACTTC. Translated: CASSTTRDRGRETQYF.